Here is one TCR beta chain with its context. The sample is drawn from a study of blood T cell repertoires in COVID-19. Measured with immunoSEQ multiplex PCR; TCRdb has only the in-frame clones, and not every one. The sample has about 250,000 clones, around 82% seen once; the top ten hold more than 4.5%. The V gene's germline CDR1 is SGHTA and CDR2 FQGNSA. V lost 1 base and J lost 5; bases outside the gene matches: 7. The CDR3 spans 15 residues. The sample comprised peripheral blood. The receptor comes from a woman aged 80 or over with active or convalescent COVID-19. The gene calls are TRBV7-2 and TRBJ1-2, with 7 bases aligning to TRBD1. CDR3 loop: CASSLVGQDLYGYTF. The CDR3 DNA is TGTGCCAGCAGCTTAGTTGGACAGGACTTGTATGGCTACACCTTC.